Below, one TCR beta chain is given with its context. The record originates from a study of blood T cell repertoires in COVID-19. Study context: The United States, Italy and Spain were the sources of the acute and convalescent COVID-19 samples.

The CDR3 has 13 residues. V was pared by 0 bases and J by 5 bases, with 7 bases between. Germline CDR1 reads MNHNY; CDR2 reads SVGAGI (reference sequence). Original handling: Estimates of nucleated cell counts were drawn from the amplification of reference gene primers. Only in-frame clones appear in the TCRdb table, and some are missing; sequencing was by immunoSEQ multiplex PCR. D and trimming come from the DNA, and the V and J calls and clone size come from that table. The repertoire holds roughly 160,000 clones, with approximately 90% as singletons. This clonotype was sampled from a man aged 18-30 years with acute or convalescent COVID-19. V is TRBV6-6 and J is TRBJ2-5, with D unresolved. The sequencing input was peripheral blood. CDR3 loop: CASSYSTRETQYF. The CDR3 nucleotides are TGTGCCAGCAGTTACTCTACTCGGGAGACCCAGTACTTC.